This TCR beta chain was sequenced for a study of a mutant IDH1 vaccine in newly diagnosed glioma. About the research overall: Former treatment meant radiotherapy, temozolomide, or both; the majority had gotten both.

With regard to this clone: Its antigen is unidentified.

Time point reported: week 11, during vaccination. A 20-mer mutant IDH1 peptide at 300 ug was injected subcutaneously with topical imiquimod. Germline V gene data show CDR1 as LNHNV and CDR2 as YYDKDF (reference sequence). V shed 0 bases and J shed 4 bases, with 9 bases lying between them. This CDR3 contains 15 residues. The method was immunoSEQ multiplex PCR; TCRdb's version includes in-frame clones alone and lacks a portion of them. Of about 120,000 clones detected, around four fifths appear once; the ten largest clones hold 5.5%. The rearrangement links TRBV15 to TRBJ2-2; a possible D gene is TRBD1 (5 bases). This TCR was sampled from a man in his forties or fifties with glioma. This material consisted of PBMCs, taken from a glioma patient whose treatment included an IDH1 peptide vaccine. CDR3 amino acids: CATSRDLQVTGELFF. CDR3 DNA: TGTGCCACCAGCAGAGACTTACAGGTCACCGGGGAGCTGTTTTTT.